The clone carrying this TCR beta chain was observed at least ten times. Its target is unknown. These data are taken from a study of blood T cells in healthy people across ages. Study conclusions and caveats: It was not possible, with unsorted PBMCs, to conclusively compare naive and antigen-experienced cells.

Next came a second PCR, run for about 7 to 12 cycles, which used a sample-barcoded 5' primer along with a J-beta primer mix. One entry per CDR3 protein, called by TCRdb with MiXCR from the 5' RACE reads. The data show about 1.5 million distinct CDR3 sequences, 40% to 45% seen once. Healthy Russian Caucasian donors spanned ages roughly 6 to 90 years. Germline CDR1 reads SQVTM; CDR2 reads ANQGSEA. The CDR3 spans 14 residues. V was shortened by 7 bases and J by 7 bases, with 19 bases between the two germline ends. V is TRBV29-1 and J is TRBJ1-4, with D unresolved. The source of this sequence is a woman between 18 and 29 years old in good health. Sample: blood. This chain's CDR3 is CSAQTNIAGEKLFF. CDR3 nucleotides: TGCAGCGCCCAGACCAATATAGCCGGTGAAAAACTGTTTTTT.